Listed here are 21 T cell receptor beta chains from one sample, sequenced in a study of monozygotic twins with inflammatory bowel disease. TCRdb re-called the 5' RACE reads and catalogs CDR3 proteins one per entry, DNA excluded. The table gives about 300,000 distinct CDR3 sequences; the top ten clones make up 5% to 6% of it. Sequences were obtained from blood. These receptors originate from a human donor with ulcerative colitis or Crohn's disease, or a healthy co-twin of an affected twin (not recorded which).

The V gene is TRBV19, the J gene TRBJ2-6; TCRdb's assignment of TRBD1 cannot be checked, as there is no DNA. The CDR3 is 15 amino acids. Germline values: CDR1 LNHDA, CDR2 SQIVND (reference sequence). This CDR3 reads CASSIWGQGPRVLTF.

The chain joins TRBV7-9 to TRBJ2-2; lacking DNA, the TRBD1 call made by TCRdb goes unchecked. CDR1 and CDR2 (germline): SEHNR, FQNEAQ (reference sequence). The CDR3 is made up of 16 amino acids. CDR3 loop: CASSFSGQIVAGELFF.

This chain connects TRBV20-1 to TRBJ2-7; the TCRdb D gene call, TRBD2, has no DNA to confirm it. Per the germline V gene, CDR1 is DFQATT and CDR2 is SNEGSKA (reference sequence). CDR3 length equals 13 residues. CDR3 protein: CSDPEDPNYEQYF.

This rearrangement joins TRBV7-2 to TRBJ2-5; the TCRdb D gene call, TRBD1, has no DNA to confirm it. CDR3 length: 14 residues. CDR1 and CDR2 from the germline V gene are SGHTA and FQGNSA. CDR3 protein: CASSLQGGIETQYF. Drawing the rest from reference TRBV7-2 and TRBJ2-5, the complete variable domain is GAGVSQSPSNKVTEKGKDVELRCDPISGHTALYWYRQSLGQGLEFLIYFQGNSAPDKSGLPSDRFSAERTGGSVSTLTIQRTQQEDSAVYLCASSLQGGIETQYFGPGTRLLVL.

Here the CDR3 reads CASSGQGVGKNIQYF. The chain recombines TRBV9 with TRBJ2-4; TCRdb's D call, TRBD1, is unchecked because there is no DNA. Germline CDR1 reads SGDLS; CDR2 reads YYNGEE. The CDR3 covers 15 residues.

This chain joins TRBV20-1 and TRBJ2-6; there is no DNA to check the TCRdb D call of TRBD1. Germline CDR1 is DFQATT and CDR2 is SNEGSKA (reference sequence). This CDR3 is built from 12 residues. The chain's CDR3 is CSARPLQGVLTF.

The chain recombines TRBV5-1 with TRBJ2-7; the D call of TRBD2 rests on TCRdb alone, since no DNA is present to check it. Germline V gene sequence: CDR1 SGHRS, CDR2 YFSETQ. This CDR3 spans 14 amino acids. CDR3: CASSSAGAWNEQYF. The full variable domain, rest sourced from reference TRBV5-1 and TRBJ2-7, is KAGVTQTPRYLIKTRGQQVTLSCSPISGHRSVSWYQQTPGQGLQFLFEYFSETQRNKGNFPGRFSGRQFSNSRSEMNVSTLELGDSALYLCASSSAGAWNEQYFGPGTRLTVT.

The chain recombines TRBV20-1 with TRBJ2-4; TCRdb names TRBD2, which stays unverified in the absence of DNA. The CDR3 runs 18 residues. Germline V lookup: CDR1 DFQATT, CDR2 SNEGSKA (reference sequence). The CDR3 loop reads CSATRTSGGDFAKNIQYF.

CDR3 residues: CASSLGRGPSILTQHF. The genes are TRBV7-2 and TRBJ1-5; TCRdb outputs TRBD1, but without DNA this stays unchecked. Germline lookup yields CDR1 SGHTA and CDR2 FQGNSA. This CDR3 contains 16 residues.

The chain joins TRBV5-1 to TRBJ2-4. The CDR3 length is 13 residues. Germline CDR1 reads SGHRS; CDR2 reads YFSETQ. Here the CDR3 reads CASSSPTVNIQYF. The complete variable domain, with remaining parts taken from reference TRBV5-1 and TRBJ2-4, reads KAGVTQTPRYLIKTRGQQVTLSCSPISGHRSVSWYQQTPGQGLQFLFEYFSETQRNKGNFPGRFSGRQFSNSRSEMNVSTLELGDSALYLCASSSPTVNIQYFGAGTRLSVL.

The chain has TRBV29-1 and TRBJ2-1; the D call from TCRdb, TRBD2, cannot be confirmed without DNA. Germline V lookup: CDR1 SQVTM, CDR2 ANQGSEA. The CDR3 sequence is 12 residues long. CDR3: CSVAFQREPPRF.

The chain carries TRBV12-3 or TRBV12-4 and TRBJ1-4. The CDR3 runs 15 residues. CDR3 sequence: CASSFSTATNEKLFF.

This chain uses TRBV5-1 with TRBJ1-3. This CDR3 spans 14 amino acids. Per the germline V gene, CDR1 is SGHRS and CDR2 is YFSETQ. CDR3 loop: CASRLGSSGNTIYF. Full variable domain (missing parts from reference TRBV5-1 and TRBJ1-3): KAGVTQTPRYLIKTRGQQVTLSCSPISGHRSVSWYQQTPGQGLQFLFEYFSETQRNKGNFPGRFSGRQFSNSRSEMNVSTLELGDSALYLCASRLGSSGNTIYFGEGSWLTVV.

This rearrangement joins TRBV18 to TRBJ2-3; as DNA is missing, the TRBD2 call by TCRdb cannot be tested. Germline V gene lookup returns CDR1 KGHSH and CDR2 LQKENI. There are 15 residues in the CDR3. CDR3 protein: CASSSQSGLLDTQYF.

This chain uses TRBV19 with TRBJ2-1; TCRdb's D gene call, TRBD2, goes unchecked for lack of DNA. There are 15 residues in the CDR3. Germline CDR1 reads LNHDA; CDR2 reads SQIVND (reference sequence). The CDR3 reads CASSVSGGAYNEQFF.

This CDR3 reads CASSPSGGIYEQFF. This rearrangement joins TRBV28 to TRBJ2-1; checking the TCRdb D call of TRBD2 is not possible without DNA. CDR3 length: 14 residues. The germline gives CDR1 MDHEN, CDR2 SYDVKM. The full variable domain, its missing parts supplied by reference TRBV28 and TRBJ2-1, is DVKVTQSSRYLVKRTGEKVFLECVQDMDHENMFWYRQDPGLGLRLIYFSYDVKMKEKGDIPEGYSVSREKKERFSLILESASTNQTSMYLCASSPSGGIYEQFFGPGTRLTVL.

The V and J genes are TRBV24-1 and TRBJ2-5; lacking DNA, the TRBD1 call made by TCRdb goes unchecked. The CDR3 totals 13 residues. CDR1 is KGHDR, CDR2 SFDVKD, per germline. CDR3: CATSKPGQETQYF.

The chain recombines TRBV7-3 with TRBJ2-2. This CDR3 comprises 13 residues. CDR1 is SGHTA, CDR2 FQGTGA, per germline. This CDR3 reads CASSLVSTGELFF.

The CDR3 sequence: CASSEVGLPSSGANVLTF. The chain uses TRBV10-2 and TRBJ2-6; TCRdb names TRBD2, which stays unverified in the absence of DNA. Germline loops: CDR1 WSHSY, CDR2 SAAADI. The CDR3 sequence is 18 residues long.

CDR3: CASSVRTGGWPNEQFF. The chain couples TRBV9 to TRBJ2-1; TCRdb gives TRBD1 as the D gene, but with no DNA this cannot be confirmed. This CDR3 is built from 16 residues. Germline V gene data show CDR1 as SGDLS and CDR2 as YYNGEE. Supplemented by reference TRBV9 and TRBJ2-1, the full variable domain reads DSGVTQTPKHLITATGQRVTLRCSPRSGDLSVYWYQQSLDQGLQFLIQYYNGEERAKGNILERFSAQQFPDLHSELNLSSLELGDSALYFCASSVRTGGWPNEQFFGPGTRLTVL.

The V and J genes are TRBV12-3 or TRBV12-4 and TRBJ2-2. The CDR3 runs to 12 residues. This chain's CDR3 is CASTYGTGELFF.